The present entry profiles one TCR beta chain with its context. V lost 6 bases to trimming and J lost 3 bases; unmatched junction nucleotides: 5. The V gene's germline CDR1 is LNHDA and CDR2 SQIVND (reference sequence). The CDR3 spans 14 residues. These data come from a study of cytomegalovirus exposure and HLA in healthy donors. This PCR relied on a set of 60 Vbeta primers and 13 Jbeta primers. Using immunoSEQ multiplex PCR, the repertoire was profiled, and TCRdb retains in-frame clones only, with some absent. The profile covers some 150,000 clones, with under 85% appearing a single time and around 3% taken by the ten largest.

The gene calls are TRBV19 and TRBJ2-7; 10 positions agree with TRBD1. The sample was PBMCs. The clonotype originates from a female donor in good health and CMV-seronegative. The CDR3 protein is CASRGTGERYEQYF. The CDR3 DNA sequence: TGTGCCAGTAGAGGGACAGGGGAGCGCTACGAGCAGTACTTC.